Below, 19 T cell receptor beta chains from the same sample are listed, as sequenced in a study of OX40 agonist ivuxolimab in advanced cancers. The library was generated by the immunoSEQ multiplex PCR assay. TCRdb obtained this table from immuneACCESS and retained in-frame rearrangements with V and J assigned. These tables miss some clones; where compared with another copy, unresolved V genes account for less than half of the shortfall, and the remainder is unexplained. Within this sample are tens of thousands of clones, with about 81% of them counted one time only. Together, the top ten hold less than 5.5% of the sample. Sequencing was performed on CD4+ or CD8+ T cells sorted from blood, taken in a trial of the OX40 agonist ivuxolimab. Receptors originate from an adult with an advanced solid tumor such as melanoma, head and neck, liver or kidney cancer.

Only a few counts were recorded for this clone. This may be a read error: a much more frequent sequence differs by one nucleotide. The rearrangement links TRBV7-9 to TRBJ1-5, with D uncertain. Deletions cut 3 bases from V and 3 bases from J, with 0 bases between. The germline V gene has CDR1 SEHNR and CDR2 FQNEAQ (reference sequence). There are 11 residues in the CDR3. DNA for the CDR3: TGTGCCAGCAGCTTCAATCAGCCCCAGCATTTT. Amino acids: CASSFNQPQHF.

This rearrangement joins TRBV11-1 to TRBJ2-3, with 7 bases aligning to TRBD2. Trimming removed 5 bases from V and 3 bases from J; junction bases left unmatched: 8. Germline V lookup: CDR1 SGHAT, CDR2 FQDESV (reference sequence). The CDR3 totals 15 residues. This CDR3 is CASSLQTSRTDTQYF. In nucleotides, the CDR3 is TGTGCCAGCAGCCTTCAGACTAGCAGGACAGATACGCAGTATTTT.

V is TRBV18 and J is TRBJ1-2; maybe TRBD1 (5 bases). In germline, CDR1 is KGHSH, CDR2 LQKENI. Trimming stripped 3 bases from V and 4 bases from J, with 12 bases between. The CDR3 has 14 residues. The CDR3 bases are TGTGCCAGCTCACCGGAGTTTGGGGGCTATGGCTACACCTTC. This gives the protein CASSPEFGGYGYTF.

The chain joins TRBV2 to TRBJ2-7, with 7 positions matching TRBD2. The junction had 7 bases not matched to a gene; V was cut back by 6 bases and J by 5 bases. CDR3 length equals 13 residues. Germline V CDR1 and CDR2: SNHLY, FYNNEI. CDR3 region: CASSGLESDEQYF. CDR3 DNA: TGTGCCAGCAGCGGACTAGAATCCGACGAGCAGTACTTC.

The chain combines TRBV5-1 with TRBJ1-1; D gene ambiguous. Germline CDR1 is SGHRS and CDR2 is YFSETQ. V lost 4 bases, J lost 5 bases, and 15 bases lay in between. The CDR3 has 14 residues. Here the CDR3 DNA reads TGCGCCAGCAGCCCCATGACCTCAGCGACTGAAGCTTTCTTT. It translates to CASSPMTSATEAFF. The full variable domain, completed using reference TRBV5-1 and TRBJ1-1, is KAGVTQTPRYLIKTRGQQVTLSCSPISGHRSVSWYQQTPGQGLQFLFEYFSETQRNKGNFPGRFSGRQFSNSRSEMNVSTLELGDSALYLCASSPMTSATEAFFGQGTRLTVV.

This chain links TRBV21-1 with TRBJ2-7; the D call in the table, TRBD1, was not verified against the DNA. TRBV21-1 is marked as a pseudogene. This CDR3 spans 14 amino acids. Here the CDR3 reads CASSAGQGEGEQYF. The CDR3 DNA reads TGTGCCAGCAGTGCCGGACAGGGAGAGGGCGAGCAGTACTTC.

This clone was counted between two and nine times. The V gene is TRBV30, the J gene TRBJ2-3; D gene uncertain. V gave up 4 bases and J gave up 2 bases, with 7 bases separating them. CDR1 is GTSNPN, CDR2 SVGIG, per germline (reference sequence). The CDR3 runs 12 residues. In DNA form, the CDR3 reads TGTGCCTGGACCCCACACACAGATACGCAGTATTTT. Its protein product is CAWTPHTDTQYF.

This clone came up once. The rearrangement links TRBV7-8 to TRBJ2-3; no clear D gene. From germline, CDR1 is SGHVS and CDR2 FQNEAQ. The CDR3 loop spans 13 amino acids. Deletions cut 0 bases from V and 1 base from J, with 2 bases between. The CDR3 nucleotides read TGTGCCAGCAGCTTAGCCCGCACAGATACGCAGTATTTT. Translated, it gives CASSLARTDTQYF.

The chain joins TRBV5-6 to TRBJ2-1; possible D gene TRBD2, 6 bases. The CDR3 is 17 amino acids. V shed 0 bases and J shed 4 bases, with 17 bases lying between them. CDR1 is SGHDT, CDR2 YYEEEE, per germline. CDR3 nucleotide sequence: TGTGCCAGCAGCTTGGGTCCTCCCGGGAGCACTTACAATGAGCAGTTCTTC. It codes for CASSLGPPGSTYNEQFF.

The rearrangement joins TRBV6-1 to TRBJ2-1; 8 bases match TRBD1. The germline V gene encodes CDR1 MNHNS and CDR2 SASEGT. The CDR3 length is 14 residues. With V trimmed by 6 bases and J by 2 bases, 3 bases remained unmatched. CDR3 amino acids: CASSPRGPYNEQFF. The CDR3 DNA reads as TGTGCCAGCAGCCCCAGGGGGCCCTACAATGAGCAGTTCTTC.

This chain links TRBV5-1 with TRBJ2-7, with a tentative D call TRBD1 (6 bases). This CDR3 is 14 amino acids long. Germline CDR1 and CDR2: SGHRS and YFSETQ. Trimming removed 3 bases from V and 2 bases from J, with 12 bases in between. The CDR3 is CASSSSQGTYEQYF. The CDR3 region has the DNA TGCGCCAGCAGCTCAAGCCAGGGGACCTACGAGCAGTACTTC.

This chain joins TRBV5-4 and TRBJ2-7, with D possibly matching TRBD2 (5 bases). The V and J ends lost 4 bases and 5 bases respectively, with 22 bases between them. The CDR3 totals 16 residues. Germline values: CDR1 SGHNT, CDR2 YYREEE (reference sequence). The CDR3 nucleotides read TGTGCCAGCAGCCCCTCCCTGGACTCTAGAGGTGACGAGCAGTACTTC. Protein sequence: CASSPSLDSRGDEQYF.

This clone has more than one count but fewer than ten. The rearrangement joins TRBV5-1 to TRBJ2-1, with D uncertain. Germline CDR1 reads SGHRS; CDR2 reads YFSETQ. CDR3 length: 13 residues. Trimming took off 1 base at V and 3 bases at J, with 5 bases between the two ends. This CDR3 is CASSLTDYNEQFF. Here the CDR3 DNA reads TGCGCCAGCAGCTTGACAGACTACAATGAGCAGTTCTTC.

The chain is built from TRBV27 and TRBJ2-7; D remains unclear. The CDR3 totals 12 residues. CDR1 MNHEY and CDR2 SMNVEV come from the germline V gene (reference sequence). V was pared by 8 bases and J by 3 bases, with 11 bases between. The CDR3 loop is CASGQTGYEQYF. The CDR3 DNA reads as TGTGCCAGCGGCCAAACGGGCTACGAGCAGTACTTC.

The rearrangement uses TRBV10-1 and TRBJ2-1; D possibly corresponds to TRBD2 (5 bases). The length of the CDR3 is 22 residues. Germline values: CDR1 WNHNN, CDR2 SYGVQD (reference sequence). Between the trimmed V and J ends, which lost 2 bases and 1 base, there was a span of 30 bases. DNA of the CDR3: TGCGCCAGCAGTGAGCCTGACCGCGTTTCAGTTAGCGCCCTAATTTCCTACAATGAGCAGTTCTTC. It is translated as CASSEPDRVSVSALISYNEQFF.

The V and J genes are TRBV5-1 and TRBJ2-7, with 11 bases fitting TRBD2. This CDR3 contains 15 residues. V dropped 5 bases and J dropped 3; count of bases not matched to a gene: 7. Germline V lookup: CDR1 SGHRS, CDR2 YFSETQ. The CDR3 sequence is CASRGGLADNYEQYF. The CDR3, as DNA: TGCGCCAGCAGGGGGGGACTAGCGGACAACTACGAGCAGTACTTC.

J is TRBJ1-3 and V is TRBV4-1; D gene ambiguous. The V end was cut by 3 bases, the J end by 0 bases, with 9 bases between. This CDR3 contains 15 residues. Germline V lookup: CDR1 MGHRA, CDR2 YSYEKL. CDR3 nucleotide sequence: TGCGCCAGCAGCCAGGGTCCCCTCTCTGGAAACACCATATATTTT. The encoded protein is CASSQGPLSGNTIYF.

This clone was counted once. The CDR3 coding sequence is TGTGCCAGCAGCTTCGGGACTAGCATAATCCAAGAGACCCAGTACTTC. This translates into CASSFGTSIIQETQYF. The chain joins TRBV11-3 to TRBJ2-5, with 9 bases aligning to TRBD2. With V trimmed by 3 bases and J by 1 base, 6 bases remained unmatched. Per germline, CDR1 SGHNT and CDR2 YENEEA. The CDR3 has 16 residues.

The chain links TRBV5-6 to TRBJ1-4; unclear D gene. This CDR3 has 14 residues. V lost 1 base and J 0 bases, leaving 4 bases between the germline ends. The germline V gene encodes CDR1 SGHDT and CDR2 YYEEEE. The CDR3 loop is CASSLSATNEKLFF. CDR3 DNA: TGTGCCAGCAGCTTGAGTGCAACTAATGAAAAACTGTTTTTT.